This T cell receptor (beta chain) comes out of a study of early T cells in non-severe SARS-CoV-2 infection. The CDR3 spans 16 residues. Germline lookup yields CDR1 KGHSH and CDR2 LQKENI. The V gene lost 3 bases and the J gene lost 6 bases, with 15 bases spanning the gap. TCRdb re-called the 5' RACE reads through MiXCR, storing one row per CDR3 protein. The sample lists under 60,000 distinct CDR3 sequences; more than 9% were seen once. This clonotype was recorded a few times. The source is an adult who was a healthcare worker with PCR-confirmed SARS-CoV-2 infection or an uninfected control (not recorded which). Sequencing was done on a sample of whole blood. This chain joins TRBV18 and TRBJ1-6, with D maybe TRBD1 (6 bases). The DNA of the CDR3 is TGTGCCAGCTCACCGGCTGGACAGAATCTTAATTCACCCCTCCACTTT. Amino acids: CASSPAGQNLNSPLHF.